Following are 30 T cell receptor beta chains from one sample sequenced in a study of cytomegalovirus exposure and HLA in healthy donors. The PCR employed 60 Vbeta primers together with 13 Jbeta primers. Sequencing was performed with immunoSEQ multiplex PCR; in TCRdb, only in-frame clones are kept and a portion is missing. The sample lists about 140,000 clones; around 80% were seen once. Sequenced material: PBMCs. The source of these receptors is a female donor in good health and CMV-seronegative.

The V call is TRBV5-6, the J call TRBJ2-7, with 9 bases that match TRBD2. Germline loops: CDR1 SGHDT, CDR2 YYEEEE. With V trimmed by 4 bases and J by 6 bases, 5 bases remained unmatched. CDR3 length equals 13 residues. The CDR3 here is CASSDAGGVEQYF. CDR3 bases: TGTGCCAGCAGCGATGCGGGGGGGGTCGAGCAGTACTTC.

The V gene is TRBV5-1, the J gene TRBJ2-5; 11 bases agree with TRBD2. The CDR3 consists of 14 residues. The V gene end was trimmed by 8 bases and the J gene end by 3 bases; junction bases not matched to a gene: 6. Germline V gene sequence: CDR1 SGHRS, CDR2 YFSETQ. The CDR3 loop is CASKTTSGKETQYF. The CDR3, as DNA: TGCGCCAGTAAAACGACTAGCGGGAAAGAGACCCAGTACTTC.

V is TRBV7-9 and J is TRBJ2-3, with TRBD1 as a possible D gene (5 bases). The CDR3 has 14 residues. The V and J ends lost 3 bases and 2 bases respectively, with 9 bases between them. Germline V gives CDR1 SEHNR, CDR2 FQNEAQ (reference sequence). In nucleotides, the CDR3 is TGTGCCAGCAGCTTGGCAGGGTACACAGATACGCAGTATTTT. Its translation: CASSLAGYTDTQYF.

V is TRBV7-9 and J is TRBJ2-3, with unresolved D. Germline CDR1 is SEHNR and CDR2 is FQNEAQ (reference sequence). This CDR3 is built from 12 residues. V was cut by 1 base and J by 6 bases, with 5 bases left in between. The CDR3 protein is CASSLVPDTQYF. The CDR3 DNA sequence: TGTGCCAGCAGCTTAGTTCCGGATACGCAGTATTTT.

The chain uses TRBV7-2 and TRBJ1-5; D remains unclear. The CDR3 sequence is 14 residues long. CDR1 is SGHTA and CDR2 is FQGNSA in the germline V gene. Trimming removed 1 base at V and 7 bases at J, with 11 bases between. CDR3 sequence (DNA): TGTGCCAGCAGCTTAGAAACAGCGGGGCAGCCCCAGCATTTT. Its protein product is CASSLETAGQPQHF.

The CDR3 sequence is CASSFSGYPDTQYF. The CDR3 nucleotides are TGTGCCAGCAGCTTTAGCGGGTATCCAGATACGCAGTATTTT. The chain uses TRBV5-6 and TRBJ2-3; the match to TRBD2 covers 7 bases. From germline, CDR1 is SGHDT and CDR2 YYEEEE. CDR3 length: 14 residues. Trimming at V came to 2 bases and at J to 4 bases, leaving 4 bases not matched to a gene.

This clone was seen more than once but under ten times. The chain links TRBV7-9 to TRBJ1-3; D is unclear. The germline gives CDR1 SEHNR, CDR2 FQNEAQ (reference sequence). The V end lost 1 base, the J end lost 10 bases, and 11 bases lay between the germline ends. The CDR3 length is 13 residues. The CDR3 is CASSLESRGTIYF. As DNA, the CDR3 is TGTGCCAGCAGCTTAGAATCTCGGGGAACCATATATTTT. Using reference TRBV7-9 and TRBJ1-3 for the parts outside the CDR3, the full variable domain is DTGVSQNPRHKITKRGQNVTFRCDPISEHNRLYWYRQTLGQGPEFLTYFQNEAQLEKSRLLSDRFSAERPKGSFSTLEIQRTEQGDSAMYLCASSLESRGTIYFGEGSWLTVV.

V usage is TRBV11-2 and J usage is TRBJ2-7; 7 bases match TRBD1. In germline, CDR1 is SGHAT, CDR2 FQNNGV. The ends lost 3 bases at V and 6 bases at J; junction bases unmatched: 11. The length of the CDR3 is 15 residues. The CDR3 DNA sequence: TGTGCCAGCAGCTTCCGACAGGGTCCTGGCCGCGAGCAGTACTTC. This codes for CASSFRQGPGREQYF.

This clone was seen a few times. This rearrangement joins TRBV30 to TRBJ2-1, with D possibly being TRBD1 (5 bases). Trimming took off 0 bases at V and 6 bases at J, with 9 bases between the two ends. Germline V gene sequence: CDR1 GTSNPN, CDR2 SVGIG (reference sequence). The CDR3 is 13 residues long. This CDR3 reads CAWSVQVRNEQFF. The CDR3, as DNA: TGTGCCTGGAGTGTACAGGTTCGCAATGAGCAGTTCTTC.

The genes are TRBV28 and TRBJ1-1, with D unresolved. Germline CDR1 and CDR2: MDHEN and SYDVKM. This CDR3 has 14 residues. Trimming stripped 4 bases from V and 2 bases from J, with 11 bases between. The CDR3 loop reads CASSYSRDNTEAFF. CDR3 coding DNA: TGTGCCAGCAGTTATAGCAGAGATAACACTGAAGCTTTCTTT.

The genes are TRBV5-4 and TRBJ2-7, with 9 bases lining up with TRBD2. This CDR3 contains 16 residues. Germline CDR1 SGHNT, CDR2 YYREEE (reference sequence). J gave up 6 bases and V 3 bases, and 13 bases lay outside the gene matches. The CDR3 DNA follows: TGTGCCAGCAGCTCTAGCGGGATTACTCCCTCCGCCGAGCAGTACTTC. Translation gives CASSSSGITPSAEQYF.

The gene calls are TRBV6-5 and TRBJ2-7; 7 bases line up with TRBD1. This CDR3 region has 15 residues. Germline V gene sequence: CDR1 MNHEY, CDR2 SVGAGI. J gave up 4 bases and V 2 bases, and 8 bases lay outside the gene matches. The CDR3 loop is CASSYQDRAGYEQYF. Here the CDR3 DNA reads TGTGCCAGCAGTTACCAAGACAGGGCGGGTTACGAGCAGTACTTC.

The chain employs TRBV6-5 and TRBJ2-5; D gene uncertain. CDR1 and CDR2 (germline): MNHEY, SVGAGI. The CDR3 is 16 amino acids. The ends were cut back, 0 bases at V and 7 bases at J, with 18 bases in the middle. The CDR3 region is CASSYSLPGTAGTQYF. The DNA for the CDR3 is TGTGCCAGCAGTTACTCGTTGCCGGGTACGGCTGGGACCCAGTACTTC.

As regards this clone: One junction end does not reproduce the germline sequence, and a read error may be involved. This chain joins TRBV19 and TRBJ2-2; 8 bases align to TRBD1. The germline CDR1 and CDR2 sequences are LNHDA and SQIVND (reference sequence). The CDR3 is 15 amino acids. The chain's CDR3 is CASSDRGPNTGKLFF. As DNA, the CDR3 is TGTGCCAGTAGTGACAGGGGCCCGAACACCGGGAAGCTGTTTTTT.

The J gene is TRBJ2-5, the V gene TRBV28; the match to TRBD1 covers 8 bases. The end of the DNA fits TRBJ2-7 better, so the J call may be wrong. The CDR3 covers 15 residues. The germline gives CDR1 MDHEN, CDR2 SYDVKM. CDR3 DNA: TGTGCCAGCAGCCAACGACAGGGGTCCTTCGACGAGCAGTACTTC. Amino acids: CASSQRQGSFDEQYF.

This clone was seen only once. This sequence joins TRBV19 and TRBJ1-4; D is unclear. Trimming cost V 2 bases and J 4 bases, with 5 bases left between them. The CDR3 length is 13 residues. Germline V lookup: CDR1 LNHDA, CDR2 SQIVND (reference sequence). The CDR3 here is CASSININEKLFF. CDR3 coding DNA: TGTGCCAGTAGTATAAATATTAATGAAAAACTGTTTTTT. The whole variable domain, remainder taken from reference TRBV19 and TRBJ1-4, is DGGITQSPKYLFRKEGQNVTLSCEQNLNHDAMYWYRQDPGQGLRLIYYSQIVNDFQKGDIAEGYSVSREKKESFPLTVTSAQKNPTAFYLCASSININEKLFFGSGTQLSVL.

This clone was detected a few times. The chain is built from TRBV13 and TRBJ2-5; possible D gene TRBD1, 5 bases. There are 15 residues in the CDR3. Germline V gene data show CDR1 as PRHDT and CDR2 as FYEKMQ (reference sequence). Trimming removed 4 bases from V and 4 bases from J, with 16 bases in between. CDR3 sequence reads: CASSYGSRVGETQYF. The DNA for the CDR3 is TGTGCCAGCAGCTATGGCAGCAGGGTAGGAGAGACCCAGTACTTC.

This clone was found once. The chain is built from TRBV18 and TRBJ1-2, with a tentative D call TRBD1 (5 bases). Germline CDR1 KGHSH, CDR2 LQKENI. The V end was cut by 4 bases, the J end by 2 bases, with 14 bases between. The CDR3 runs 15 residues. The CDR3 spells CASSLRGLSNYGYTF. CDR3 DNA: TGTGCCAGCTCACTGCGGGGACTATCCAACTATGGCTACACCTTC.

CDR3 DNA sequence: TGCGCCAGCAGCCAAGTGAGAGAGGCAAATTCACCCCTCCACTTT. This sequence encodes CASSQVREANSPLHF. The V call is TRBV4-3, the J call TRBJ1-6; D not resolved. V lost 1 base and J 7 bases, leaving 11 bases between the germline ends. The CDR3 is 15 amino acids. Per germline, CDR1 LGHNA and CDR2 YSLEER.

The table lists this clone with a few counts. The chain employs TRBV5-1 and TRBJ2-1; D call uncertain. This CDR3 has 15 amino acids. Trimming shortened V by 4 bases and J by 0 bases, and 11 bases separated the two germline ends. The germline CDR1 and CDR2 sequences are SGHRS and YFSETQ. CDR3 sequence: CASSAGFISYNEQFF. DNA of the CDR3: TGCGCCAGCAGCGCAGGATTTATCTCCTACAATGAGCAGTTCTTC.

The chain couples TRBV4-3 to TRBJ2-3, with D perhaps matching TRBD2 (5 bases). CDR1 and CDR2 from the germline V gene are LGHNA and YSLEER. V shed 4 bases and J shed 0 bases, with 14 bases lying between them. CDR3 size: 16 residues. The CDR3 sequence: CASSPIASLSTDTQYF. The DNA for the CDR3 is TGCGCCAGCAGCCCTATAGCGAGCCTTAGCACAGATACGCAGTATTTT.

V and J are TRBV7-6 and TRBJ2-1, with 8 bases matching TRBD1. J lost 5 bases, V lost 1 base, and 4 bases had no gene match. The CDR3 totals 15 residues. The V gene's germline CDR1 is SGHVS and CDR2 FNYEAQ. For the CDR3, the DNA is TGTGCCAGCAGCTTAGGTGGGACAGGCCACAATGAGCAGTTCTTC. Translating it yields CASSLGGTGHNEQFF.

The gene calls are TRBV28 and TRBJ1-6; 7 nucleotides line up with TRBD1. The CDR3 is 15 amino acids. Germline V gene data show CDR1 as MDHEN and CDR2 as SYDVKM. Trimming cost V 4 bases and J 6 bases; bases outside gene matches: 6. This CDR3 is CASSSRTGINSPLHF. The DNA for the CDR3 is TGTGCCAGCAGTTCCCGGACAGGTATTAATTCACCCCTCCACTTT.

There are a few counts of this clone. CDR3 in amino acids: CASSFSGSGGSSYEQYF. CDR3 coding DNA: TGTGCCAGCAGTTTCTCGGGAAGCGGGGGGAGCTCCTACGAGCAGTACTTC. This sequence joins TRBV27 and TRBJ2-7; 9 bases fit TRBD2. CDR1 is MNHEY and CDR2 is SMNVEV in the germline V gene (reference sequence). Germline trimming cut 3 bases from V and 0 bases from J; bases unmatched to any gene: 9. The CDR3 extends over 17 amino acids.

The chain is built from TRBV5-1 and TRBJ2-5; 9 bases map to TRBD1. CDR3 length equals 15 residues. CDR1 is SGHRS, CDR2 YFSETQ, per germline. The V segment lost 4 bases and the J segment 2 bases; nucleotides outside the gene matches: 6. In DNA, the CDR3 is TGCGCCAGCAGCCGACAGGGGGAGCGACAAGAGACCCAGTACTTC. It is translated as CASSRQGERQETQYF.

Only one count was recorded for this clone. This chain joins TRBV2 and TRBJ2-3, with 13 positions matching TRBD2. The CDR3 totals 15 residues. CDR1 is SNHLY and CDR2 is FYNNEI in the germline V gene. Trimming cost V 6 bases and J 3 bases; bases outside gene matches: 3. The CDR3 loop is CASSEGLAGTDTQYF. The CDR3 DNA sequence: TGTGCCAGCAGCGAGGGACTAGCGGGGACAGATACGCAGTATTTT.

The rearrangement joins TRBV5-4 to TRBJ1-2; D remains unclear. The CDR3 consists of 13 residues. The germline V gene encodes CDR1 SGHNT and CDR2 YYREEE (reference sequence). V was clipped by 3 bases and J by 1 base, with 7 bases between them. The CDR3: CASSSQDNYGYTF. CDR3 coding DNA: TGTGCCAGCAGCTCCCAGGATAACTATGGCTACACCTTC.

This clone came up a few times. The V gene is TRBV7-6, the J gene TRBJ2-2; TRBD2 matches 7 bases. Trimming removed 2 bases from V and 2 bases from J; junction bases left unmatched: 11. CDR1 is SGHVS and CDR2 is FNYEAQ in the germline V gene. This CDR3 region has 18 residues. CDR3 nucleotide sequence: TGTGCCAGCAGCTTAATAGCTAGCGGTTCGAGTAACACCGGGGAGCTGTTTTTT. Translated: CASSLIASGSSNTGELFF.

V is TRBV28 and J is TRBJ1-4, with 9 bases lining up with TRBD1. Germline assignment: CDR1 MDHEN and CDR2 SYDVKM. J lost 8 bases, V lost 5 bases, and 9 bases had no gene match. The CDR3 is made up of 15 amino acids. CDR3 loop: CASSVPGQGSEKLFF. CDR3 sequence (DNA): TGTGCCAGCAGTGTCCCGGGACAGGGATCCGAAAAACTGTTTTTT. Combining the CDR3 with reference TRBV28 and TRBJ1-4 gives the whole variable domain DVKVTQSSRYLVKRTGEKVFLECVQDMDHENMFWYRQDPGLGLRLIYFSYDVKMKEKGDIPEGYSVSREKKERFSLILESASTNQTSMYLCASSVPGQGSEKLFFGSGTQLSVL.

This chain links TRBV5-4 with TRBJ2-2, with D possibly being TRBD2 (6 bases). V gave up 2 bases and J gave up 9 bases, with 14 bases separating them. CDR3 length: 14 amino acids. Germline V lookup: CDR1 SGHNT, CDR2 YYREEE (reference sequence). For the CDR3, the DNA is TGTGCCAGCAGCTTCGGCGGGAACGTCTGGGAGCTGTTTTTT. This sequence encodes CASSFGGNVWELFF.